These 9 T cell receptor beta chains were sequenced from one sample in a study of T cells in women clearing cervical HPV infection. Sequencing used immunoSEQ multiplex PCR; TCRdb keeps in-frame clones, though not all of them. The sample table includes 25,000 to 35,000 clones. Sequencing was done on a sample of blood buffy coat. Receptor source: a woman between 18 and 70 years old with a cervical HPV16 infection that either progressed to CIN3+ or cleared (not recorded which).

Of note for this clone: The sequence runs out 3 residues before the end of the CDR3; the remainder is reconstructed from the germline J gene. This chain connects TRBV6-2 or TRBV6-3 to TRBJ2-1, with 10 bases lining up with TRBD1. Germline CDR1 reads MNHEY; CDR2 reads SVGEGT. Trimming removed 6 bases from V and 0 bases from J; junction bases left unmatched: 5. The CDR3 contains 16 residues. The covered CDR3 bases are TGTGCCAGCAGAACCGGGACAGGGGCCTCCTACAATGAG. Encoded protein: CASRTGTGASYNE. The entire CDR3 is CASRTGTGASYNEQFF.

Comment on this clone: The read ends 3 residues early relative to the CDR3; the germline J gene fills the gap. This chain uses TRBV7-9 with TRBJ1-1, with TRBD1 as a possible D gene (5 bases). Germline assignment: CDR1 SEHNR and CDR2 FQNEAQ (reference sequence). The CDR3 is 15 amino acids. The sequenced part of the CDR3 DNA is TGTGCCAGCAGCCCTCCTATGAGGTGGGGGGAGACA. Its translation is CASSPPMRWGET. The CDR3 in full is CASSPPMRWGETAFF.

Note on this clone: The read ends 3 residues shy of where the CDR3 ends; the end is completed using the germline J gene. The chain links TRBV20-1 to TRBJ2-1; weak D call: TRBD2 (6 bases). This CDR3 has 13 amino acids. Between the trimmed V and J ends, which lost 6 bases and 5 bases, there was a span of 14 bases. CDR1 and CDR2 from the germline V gene are DFQATT and SNEGSKA (reference sequence). The sequenced part of the CDR3 DNA is TGCAGTGCGCCCCGGGACTCTGACAATGAG. Translated, it gives CSAPRDSDNE. The whole CDR3 sequence is CSAPRDSDNEQFF.

On this clone: The missing CDR3 end, 3 residues past where the read stops, is filled in from the germline J gene. The V call is TRBV7-2, the J call TRBJ1-6; D ambiguous. From germline, CDR1 is SGHTA and CDR2 FQGNSA. This CDR3 contains 14 residues. V was clipped by 2 bases and J by 8 bases, with 10 bases between them. CDR3 DNA, as far as it was read: TGTGCCAGCAGCTTACAGTCTGTCTATTCACCC. This sequence encodes CASSLQSVYSP. The whole CDR3 sequence is CASSLQSVYSPLHF.

With regard to this clone: The sequence runs out 3 residues before the end of the CDR3; the remainder is reconstructed from the germline J gene. The chain recombines TRBV7-2 with TRBJ2-7; TRBD2 is a possible D gene (6 bases). Germline assignment: CDR1 SGHTA and CDR2 FQGNSA. V lost 6 bases and J 0 bases, leaving 15 bases between the germline ends. The CDR3 is 15 amino acids. The covered CDR3 bases are TGTGCCAGCAGTCAGGGAGACGGGAGCTCCTACGAG. It translates to CASSQGDGSSYE. The full CDR3 is CASSQGDGSSYEQYF.

As regards this clone: The CDR3 end is not reached by the read, which stops 3 residues before it; the germline J gene fills it in. This chain links TRBV19 with TRBJ1-6, with no clear D. Germline lookup yields CDR1 LNHDA and CDR2 SQIVND (reference sequence). This CDR3 has 15 residues. The V end was cut by 1 base, the J end by 9 bases, with 13 bases between. CDR3 protein: CASSIVALGSSPLHF. Incomplete CDR3 DNA: TGTGCCAGTAGTATAGTGGCCCTGGGCTCTTCACCC.

Comments on this clone: The read terminates 3 residues ahead of where the CDR3 ends, so the germline J gene completes it. The chain is built from TRBV19 and TRBJ1-2, with 7 bases aligning to TRBD1. Germline V gene lookup returns CDR1 LNHDA and CDR2 SQIVND (reference sequence). The V segment lost 4 bases and the J segment 1 base; nucleotides outside the gene matches: 0. This CDR3 region has 13 residues. This chain's CDR3 is CASSRDSNYGYTF. The covered CDR3 bases are TGTGCCAGTAGTAGGGACAGTAACTATGGC.

In the case of this clone: Germline and junction disagree at one end, which may indicate a read error. The read ends 3 residues early relative to the CDR3; the germline J gene fills the gap. The same CDR3 also results from other DNA sequences found in this sample. The chain combines TRBV5-4 with TRBJ1-3; possible D gene TRBD1, 6 bases. This CDR3 contains 15 residues. CDR1 and CDR2 from the germline V gene are SGHNT and YYREEE (reference sequence). The CDR3 sequence: CASSLGQEYGNTIYF. The DNA read from the CDR3 is TGTGCCAGCAGCTTGGGACAGGAATATGGAAACACG.

As for this clone: One end of the junction varies from germline; a read error may be responsible. The DNA ends 3 residues before the CDR3 does, and the rest of the CDR3 is filled in from the germline J gene. Additional DNA sequences in this sample encode the identical CDR3. The rearrangement uses TRBV18 and TRBJ1-3; 10 nucleotides match TRBD1. Germline V lookup: CDR1 KGHSH, CDR2 LQKENI. The CDR3 totals 14 residues. This CDR3 reads CASTRQGAGNTIYF. Partial CDR3 DNA: TGTGCCAGCACCCGACAGGGGGCTGGAAACACT.